A single sample gave rise to the 3 T cell receptor beta chains below, sequenced in a study of cytotoxic CD8 clonotypes in ibrutinib-treated CLL. The table came from immunoSEQ multiplex PCR; TCRdb's copy has only in-frame clones and leaves some out. The repertoire holds approximately 320,000 clones, with approximately 67% as singletons. The sequencing used PBMCs, collected after 36 months of ibrutinib treatment. All receptors derive from a human donor with chronic lymphocytic leukemia.

This clone was observed a few times. The V gene is TRBV7-6, the J gene TRBJ2-6; 7 bases map to TRBD1. The CDR3 is 16 residues long. CDR1 and CDR2 (germline): SGHVS, FNYEAQ. The V and J ends lost 0 bases and 4 bases, in that order; junction bases with no gene match: 3. The CDR3 reads CASSLAGGGGANVLTF. The CDR3 DNA reads as TGTGCCAGCAGCTTAGCAGGGGGCGGAGGGGCCAACGTCCTGACTTTC.

This rearrangement joins TRBV28 to TRBJ1-4; no clear D. Germline V CDR1 and CDR2: MDHEN, SYDVKM. Trimming shortened V by 3 bases and J by 3 bases, and 11 bases separated the two germline ends. The length of the CDR3 is 15 residues. DNA for the CDR3: TGTGCCAGCAGTTTCTCCCTCGGGGCTAATGAAAAACTGTTTTTT. Its translation is CASSFSLGANEKLFF.

This clone has more than one count but fewer than ten. This chain connects TRBV4-1 to TRBJ2-7; D ambiguous. The CDR3 is made up of 17 amino acids. Germline values: CDR1 MGHRA, CDR2 YSYEKL. Between the trimmed V and J ends, which lost 3 bases and 3 bases, there was a span of 21 bases. The CDR3 region has the DNA TGCGCCAGCAGCCAGGTTTCGGACCGACCCATCTACTACGAGCAGTACTTC. Encoded protein: CASSQVSDRPIYYEQYF.